This T cell receptor (beta chain) was found in a study of human T cells and chemical hapten exposure. Study as a whole: DPC (0.01%) was patch tested on the upper back and read at 6 days.

TCRdb reanalysed the RACE reads using MiXCR and keeps one entry per CDR3 protein. The profile shows 35,000 to 50,000 distinct CDR3 sequences, over 9.5% of them singletons. Sample time point: pre-sensitization, week 0. Documented treatment: therapeutic diphenylcyclopropenone sensitization with weekly scalp DPC. Only a few counts were recorded for this clonotype. This specimen was whole blood, taken in connection with sensitization to the hapten diphenylcyclopropenone (DPC). The source is a man younger than 45 with alopecia areata. Some clones in this sample may be carry-over from other donors' samples.

The CDR3 loop is CATRTSNEQFF. In nucleotides, the CDR3 is TGTGCCACCCGAACGAGTAATGAGCAGTTCTTC. V gene TRBV10-3 combines with J gene TRBJ2-1; the D is unclear. Germline lookup yields CDR1 ENHRY and CDR2 SYGVKD. The CDR3 is 11 amino acids. The V and J ends lost 10 bases and 7 bases respectively, with 11 bases between them.